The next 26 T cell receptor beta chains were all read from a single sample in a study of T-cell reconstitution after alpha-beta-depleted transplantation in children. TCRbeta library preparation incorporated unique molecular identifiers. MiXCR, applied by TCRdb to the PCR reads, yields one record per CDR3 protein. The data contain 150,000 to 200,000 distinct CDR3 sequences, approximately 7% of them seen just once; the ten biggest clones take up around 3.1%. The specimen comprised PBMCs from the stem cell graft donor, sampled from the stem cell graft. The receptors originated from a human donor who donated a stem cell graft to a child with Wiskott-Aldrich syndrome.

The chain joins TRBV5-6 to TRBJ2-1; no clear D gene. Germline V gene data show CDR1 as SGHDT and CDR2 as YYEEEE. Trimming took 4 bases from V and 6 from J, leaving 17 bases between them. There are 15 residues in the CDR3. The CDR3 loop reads CASSPRPGFGNEQFF. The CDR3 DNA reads TGTGCCAGCAGCCCCCGACCGGGTTTTGGCAATGAGCAGTTCTTC.

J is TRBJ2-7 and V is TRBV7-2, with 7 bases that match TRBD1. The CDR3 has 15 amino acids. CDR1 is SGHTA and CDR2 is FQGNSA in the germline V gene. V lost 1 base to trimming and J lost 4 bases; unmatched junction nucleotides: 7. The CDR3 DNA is TGTGCCAGCAGCTTAGGAGACAGGGCTGTATACGAGCAGTACTTC. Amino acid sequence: CASSLGDRAVYEQYF.

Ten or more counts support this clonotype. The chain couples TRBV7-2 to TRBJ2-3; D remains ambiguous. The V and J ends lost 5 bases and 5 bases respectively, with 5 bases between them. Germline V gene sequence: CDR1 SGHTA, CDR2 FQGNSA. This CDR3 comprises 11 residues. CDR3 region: CASSAGDTQYF. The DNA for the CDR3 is TGTGCCAGCAGCGCTGGAGATACGCAGTATTTT.

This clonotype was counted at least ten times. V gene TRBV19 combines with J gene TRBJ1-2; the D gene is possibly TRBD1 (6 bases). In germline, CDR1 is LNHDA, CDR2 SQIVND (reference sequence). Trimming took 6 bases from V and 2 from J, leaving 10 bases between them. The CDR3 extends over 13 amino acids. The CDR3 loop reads CASSYRANYGYTF. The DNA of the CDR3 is TGTGCCAGTAGCTACAGGGCCAACTATGGCTACACCTTC.

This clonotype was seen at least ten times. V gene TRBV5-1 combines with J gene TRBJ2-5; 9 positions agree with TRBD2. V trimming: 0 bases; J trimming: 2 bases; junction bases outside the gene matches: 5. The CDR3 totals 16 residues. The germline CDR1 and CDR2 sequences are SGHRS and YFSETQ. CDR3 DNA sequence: TGCGCCAGCAGCTTGGCCGTGACTAGCGGACAAGAGACCCAGTACTTC. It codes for CASSLAVTSGQETQYF.

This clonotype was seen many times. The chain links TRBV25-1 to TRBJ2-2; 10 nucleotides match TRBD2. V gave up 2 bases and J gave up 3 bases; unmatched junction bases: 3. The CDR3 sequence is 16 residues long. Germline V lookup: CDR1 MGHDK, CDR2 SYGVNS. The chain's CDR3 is CASSERTSGYTGELFF. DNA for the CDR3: TGTGCCAGCAGTGAACGGACTAGCGGATACACCGGGGAGCTGTTTTTT.

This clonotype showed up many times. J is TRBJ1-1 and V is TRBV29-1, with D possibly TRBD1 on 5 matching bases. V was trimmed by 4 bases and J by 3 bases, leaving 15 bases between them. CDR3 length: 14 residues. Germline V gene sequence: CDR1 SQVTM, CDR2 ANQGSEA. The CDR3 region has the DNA TGCAGCGTTGGAGGTTGGGGGTGGGACACTGAAGCTTTCTTT. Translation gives CSVGGWGWDTEAFF.

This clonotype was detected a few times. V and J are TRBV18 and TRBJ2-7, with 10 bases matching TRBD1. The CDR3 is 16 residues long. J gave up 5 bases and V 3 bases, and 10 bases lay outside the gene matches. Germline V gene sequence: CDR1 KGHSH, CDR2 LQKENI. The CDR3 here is CASSPFTGQGSDEQYF. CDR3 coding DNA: TGTGCCAGCTCACCTTTTACGGGACAGGGGTCCGACGAGCAGTACTTC.

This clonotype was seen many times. For the CDR3, the DNA is TGCAGTGCTAGAGAGGGTGCGAACACCGGGGAGCTGTTTTTT. It codes for CSAREGANTGELFF. This chain uses TRBV20-1 with TRBJ2-2; D not resolved. This CDR3 spans 14 amino acids. The V end was cut by 0 bases, the J end by 0 bases, with 5 bases between. CDR1 is DFQATT, CDR2 SNEGSKA, per germline (reference sequence).

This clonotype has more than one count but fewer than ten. As DNA, the CDR3 is TGTGCCAGCAGCCAAGGGCCCGGGAACCAAGAGACCCAGTACTTC. Encoded protein: CASSQGPGNQETQYF. The V and J genes are TRBV3-1 and TRBJ2-5, with TRBD2 as a possible D gene (5 bases). The CDR3 runs 15 residues. V was cut by 1 base and J by 0 bases, with 9 bases left in between. From germline, CDR1 is LGHDT and CDR2 YNNKEL (reference sequence).

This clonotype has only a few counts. The CDR3 loop reads CASSQAEASYNEQFF. CDR3 nucleotide sequence: TGTGCCAGCAGCCAAGCGGAAGCCTCCTACAATGAGCAGTTCTTC. The chain employs TRBV14 and TRBJ2-1, with D hard to call. The CDR3 has 15 residues. V gave up 1 base and J gave up 0 bases, with 7 bases separating them. Germline lookup yields CDR1 SGHDN and CDR2 FVKESK.

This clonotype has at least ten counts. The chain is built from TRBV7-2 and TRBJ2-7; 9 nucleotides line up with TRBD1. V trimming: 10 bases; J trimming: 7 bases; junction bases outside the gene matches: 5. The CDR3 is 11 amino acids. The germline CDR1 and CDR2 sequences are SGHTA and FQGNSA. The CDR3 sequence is CATTGGREQYF. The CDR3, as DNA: TGTGCCACGACAGGGGGTCGGGAGCAGTACTTC.

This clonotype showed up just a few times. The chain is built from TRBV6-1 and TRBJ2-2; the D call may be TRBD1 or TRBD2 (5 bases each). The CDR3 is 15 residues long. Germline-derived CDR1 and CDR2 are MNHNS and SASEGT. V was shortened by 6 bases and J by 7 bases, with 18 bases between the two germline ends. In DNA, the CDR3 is TGTGCCAGCAGGACCGGGACCCTTGTAAGCGGGGAGCTGTTTTTT. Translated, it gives CASRTGTLVSGELFF.

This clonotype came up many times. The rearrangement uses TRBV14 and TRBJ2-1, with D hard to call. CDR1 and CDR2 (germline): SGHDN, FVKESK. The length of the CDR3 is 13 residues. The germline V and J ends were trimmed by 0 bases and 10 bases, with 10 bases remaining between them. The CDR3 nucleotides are TGTGCCAGCAGCCAAGATTGGACGCGAGAGCAGTTCTTC. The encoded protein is CASSQDWTREQFF.

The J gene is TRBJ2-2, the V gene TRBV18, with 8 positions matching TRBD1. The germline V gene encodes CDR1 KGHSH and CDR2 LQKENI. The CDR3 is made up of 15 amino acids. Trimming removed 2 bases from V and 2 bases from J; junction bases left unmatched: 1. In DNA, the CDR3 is TGTGCCAGCTCACCAACAGGGGGAAACACCGGGGAGCTGTTTTTT. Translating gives CASSPTGGNTGELFF.

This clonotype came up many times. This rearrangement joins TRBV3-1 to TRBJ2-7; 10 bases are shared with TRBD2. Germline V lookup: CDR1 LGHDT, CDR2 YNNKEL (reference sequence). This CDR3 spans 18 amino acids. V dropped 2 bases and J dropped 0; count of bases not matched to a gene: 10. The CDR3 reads CASSQLALLAGVSYEQYF. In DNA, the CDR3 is TGTGCCAGCAGCCAACTCGCCCTCCTAGCGGGGGTCTCCTACGAGCAGTACTTC.

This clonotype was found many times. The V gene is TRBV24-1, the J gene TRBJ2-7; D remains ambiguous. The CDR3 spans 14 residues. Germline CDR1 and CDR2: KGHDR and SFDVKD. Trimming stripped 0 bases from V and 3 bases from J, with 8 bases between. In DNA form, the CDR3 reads TGTGCCACCAGTGATTTGAACCGGAGCTACGAGCAGTACTTC. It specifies CATSDLNRSYEQYF.

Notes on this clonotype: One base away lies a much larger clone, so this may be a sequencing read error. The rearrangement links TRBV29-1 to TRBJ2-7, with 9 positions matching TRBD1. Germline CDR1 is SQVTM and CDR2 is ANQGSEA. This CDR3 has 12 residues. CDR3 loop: CSVWDRAYEHYF. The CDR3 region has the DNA TGCAGCGTTTGGGACAGGGCATACGAGCACTACTTC.

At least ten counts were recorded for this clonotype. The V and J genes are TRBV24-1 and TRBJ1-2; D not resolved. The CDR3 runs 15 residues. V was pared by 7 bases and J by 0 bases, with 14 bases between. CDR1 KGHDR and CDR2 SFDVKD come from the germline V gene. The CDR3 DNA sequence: TGTGCCACCAGGGCCCGGGATGAGACTAACTATGGCTACACCTTC. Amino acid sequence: CATRARDETNYGYTF.

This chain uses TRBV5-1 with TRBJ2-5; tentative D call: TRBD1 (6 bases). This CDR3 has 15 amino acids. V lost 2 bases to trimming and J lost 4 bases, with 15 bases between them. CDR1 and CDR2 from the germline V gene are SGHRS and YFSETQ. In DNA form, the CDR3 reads TGCGCCAGCAGCTTACAGGGCCAGCGAGTAGAGACCCAGTACTTC. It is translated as CASSLQGQRVETQYF.

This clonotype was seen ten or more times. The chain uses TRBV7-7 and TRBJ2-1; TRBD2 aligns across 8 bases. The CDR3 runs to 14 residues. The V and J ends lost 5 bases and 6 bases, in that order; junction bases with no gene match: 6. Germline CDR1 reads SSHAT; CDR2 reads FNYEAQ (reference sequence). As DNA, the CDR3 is TGTGCCAGCAGCAACCTCGGGACTAGCAATGAGCAGTTCTTC. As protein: CASSNLGTSNEQFF.

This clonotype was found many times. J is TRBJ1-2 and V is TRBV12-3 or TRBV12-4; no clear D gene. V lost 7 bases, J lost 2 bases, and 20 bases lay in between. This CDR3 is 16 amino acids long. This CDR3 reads CASTVKREDLNYGYTF. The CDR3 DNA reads TGTGCCAGCACCGTAAAAAGAGAGGATTTAAACTATGGCTACACCTTC.

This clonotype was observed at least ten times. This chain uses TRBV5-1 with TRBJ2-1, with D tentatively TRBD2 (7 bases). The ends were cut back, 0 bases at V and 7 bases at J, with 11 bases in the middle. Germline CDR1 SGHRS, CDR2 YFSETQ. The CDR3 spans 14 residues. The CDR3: CASSLDREGNEQFF. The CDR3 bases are TGCGCCAGCAGCTTGGACAGGGAGGGGAATGAGCAGTTCTTC.

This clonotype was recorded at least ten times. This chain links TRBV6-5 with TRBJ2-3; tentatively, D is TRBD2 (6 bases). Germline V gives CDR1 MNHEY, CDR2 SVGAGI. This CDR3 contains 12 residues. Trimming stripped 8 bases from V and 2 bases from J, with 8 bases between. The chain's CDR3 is CASWGVTDTQYF. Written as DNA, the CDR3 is TGTGCCAGCTGGGGGGTCACAGATACGCAGTATTTT.

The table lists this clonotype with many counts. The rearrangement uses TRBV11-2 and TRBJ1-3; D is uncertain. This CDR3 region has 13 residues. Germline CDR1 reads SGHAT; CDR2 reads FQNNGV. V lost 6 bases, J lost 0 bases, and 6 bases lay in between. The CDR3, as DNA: TGTGCCAGCAGTTTCTTCTCTGGAAACACCATATATTTT. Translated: CASSFFSGNTIYF.

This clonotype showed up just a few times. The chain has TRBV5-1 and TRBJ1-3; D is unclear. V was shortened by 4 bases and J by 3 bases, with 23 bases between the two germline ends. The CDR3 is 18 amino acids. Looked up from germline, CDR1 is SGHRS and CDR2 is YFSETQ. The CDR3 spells CASSPWNGGRRGGNTIYF. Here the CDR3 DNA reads TGCGCCAGCAGCCCCTGGAACGGCGGGCGCAGAGGTGGAAACACCATATATTTT.